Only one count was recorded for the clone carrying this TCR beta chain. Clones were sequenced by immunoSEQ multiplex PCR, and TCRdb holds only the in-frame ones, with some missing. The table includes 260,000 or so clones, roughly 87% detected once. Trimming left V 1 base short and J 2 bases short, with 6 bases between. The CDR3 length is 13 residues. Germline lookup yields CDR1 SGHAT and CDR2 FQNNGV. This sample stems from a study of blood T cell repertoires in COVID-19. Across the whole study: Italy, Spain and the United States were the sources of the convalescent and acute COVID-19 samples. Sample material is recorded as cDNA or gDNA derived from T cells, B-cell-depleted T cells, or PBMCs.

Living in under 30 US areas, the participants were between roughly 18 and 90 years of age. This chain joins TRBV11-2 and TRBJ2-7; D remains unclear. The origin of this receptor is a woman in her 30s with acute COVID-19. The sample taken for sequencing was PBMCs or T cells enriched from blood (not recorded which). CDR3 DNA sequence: TGTGCCAGCAGCTTAGGTATTACCTACGAGCAGTACTTC. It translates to CASSLGITYEQYF.